This T cell receptor (beta chain) was captured by sequencing in a study of T cells in Graves' hyperthyroidism and ophthalmopathy (dated by TCRdb to the late 2010s). With regard to the full study: Peripheral blood was collected at initial diagnosis, before any treatment. An independent validation cohort of under 20 hyperthyroidism patients and 15 or so patients who later progressed to ophthalmopathy tested prospective prediction of ophthalmopathy. In addition, the study compared T-cell repertoires in thyroid tissue and in blood from roughly 6 Graves' hyperthyroidism patients. After sampling, hyperthyroidism patients received methimazole starting at 30 mg daily, and ophthalmopathy patients received high-dose intravenous methylprednisolone. To identify TCR V-J signatures that set the groups apart, the researchers used a discovery cohort of 100 or so patients, made up of 43 with Graves' ophthalmopathy and 57 with stable Graves' hyperthyroidism. The 75 to 100 discovery patients were divided at random into training and test sets in a 7:3 ratio. The paper describes TCR Vbeta CDR3 sequencing of 140 or so peripheral blood samples, made up of roughly 45 ophthalmopathy patients, 70 to 75 hyperthyroidism patients and 17 progressor patients. Summary of the overall study and its limitations: Most expanded thyroid clonotypes (frequency above 0.001) were also detected in blood, a finding suggesting that blood repertoires may reflect thyroid immune responses. During validation, the model predicted progression to ophthalmopathy a median of about 5.9 months ahead of onset, with more than 55% sensitivity and more than 72% specificity. A 13 V-J signature model separated ophthalmopathy from stable hyperthyroidism, with roughly 88% sensitivity and about 81% specificity in cross-validation and 80%/75% in testing. No statistical method was used to fix the sample size in advance, and group allocation was not hidden from the investigators.

TCR beta CDR3 regions were amplified from RNA transcripts. The TCR CDR3 was subjected to a first round of RT-PCR using the HTBI primer set and the Qiagen OneStep RT-PCR kit. A second multiplex PCR round built the libraries, followed by size selection and purification. The libraries were sequenced on an Illumina HiSeq2000 using paired-end 100 bp reads. Turning to the authors' computational methods: SOAPnuke was used to process the raw data, throwing out any read that contained adapters or uncalled bases, had a mean Phred below 15, or lacked an exact constant-primer or identifier match. High-quality paired reads were merged with COPE v1.2.5, and unique nucleotide sequences were defined as clonotypes. MiTCR v1.1 was used to align the clonotypes against IMGT TRBV, TRBD and TRBJ reference segments. The analysis included only V-J combinations with a frequency above 0.0001, which together covered approximately 99% of the repertoires. A TCS score was defined as the ratio of F50 (clonal expansion) to E x V (chaos), with BLOSUM62-based TCRdist applied between CDR3 peptides within each V-J. Welch's t-statistics and random forest reduced around 520 V-J features to 10 to 15, which were used in a naive Bayes classifier (R e1071). TCRdb applied fastp at Q25 and MiXCR to the public reads, then kept only in-frame beta chains. Each entry merges the rows of one CDR3 protein and shows their most common DNA and genes. The V and J calls, along with clone size, are taken from TCRdb and not from the paper's own processing. The sample data list under 750,000 distinct CDR3 sequences, and about 19% of these were observed just once. The ten biggest clones cover 15% to 20% of the sample.

Hyperthyroidism patients were aged 18 to 65 years and newly diagnosed, with disease duration of less than 2 months. Exclusion was applied to patients with uncontrolled infections, other autoimmune diseases, pregnancy or lactation. Diagnoses relied on clinical symptoms, serum thyroxine and TRAb, thyroid ultrasound and orbital computed tomography. For progressor patients, blood was drawn at the first diagnosis of hyperthyroidism, before any ophthalmopathy symptoms had appeared. PBMCs were separated from 10 ml of fresh peripheral blood using Ficoll-Paque density gradient centrifugation. Progressor patients were initially diagnosed with Graves' hyperthyroidism and developed ophthalmopathy during follow-up. Total RNA was extracted using Trizol reagent, and RNA quality was assessed on an Agilent 2100 Bioanalyzer. The V end gives up 3 bases and the J end 9 bases, leaving 9 bases in the junction not matched to a gene. From its cysteine to its phenylalanine, the CDR3 spans 16 amino acids. Of the read, only the CDR3 DNA is kept; its 48 bases are in frame from base 1. In the germline V gene (reference sequence), CDR1 corresponds to LNHNV and CDR2 to YYDKDF.

This clonotype was recorded a few times. The target of this receptor is not known. Nothing much larger sits one base from this clone, and base qualities are not available. The source is a woman aged 45-65 years with Graves' hyperthyroidism that later progressed to Graves' ophthalmopathy. Sample: blood. The chain is made from TRBV15 and TRBJ1-6, with 9 bases aligning to TRBD1. CDR3 sequence: CATSSETGGEASPLHF. The sequenced DNA is TGTGCCACCAGCAGCGAAACAGGGGGCGAGGCTTCACCCCTCCACTTT.